These 30 T cell receptor beta chains originate from one sample sequenced in a study of T cell repertoires in cytomegalovirus infection (dated by TCRdb to the late 2010s). Instrument used: Illumina HiSeq 1500. TCRdb applied fastp at Q25 and MiXCR to the public reads, then kept only in-frame beta chains. Records with the same CDR3 protein are collapsed into one entry carrying the most frequent genes and DNA. This sample is represented by 480,000 or so distinct CDR3 sequences; around 10% of them were singletons. The ten largest make up roughly a tenth of the sample. The specimen sequenced was PBMCs. These receptors were taken from a human donor in good health (CMV status not recorded). Some clones in this sample may be carry-over from other donors' samples.

V is TRBV29-1 and J is TRBJ1-6, with a possible D match to TRBD1 (6 bases). The germline gives CDR1 SQVTM, CDR2 ANQGSEA. The CDR3 is 16 residues long. V was clipped by 4 bases and J by 2 bases, with 15 bases between them. CDR3 sequence: CSVGHRVYPYNSPLHF. For the CDR3, the DNA is TGCAGCGTTGGACACAGGGTTTATCCCTATAATTCACCCCTCCACTTT.

This clonotype was seen a few times. This chain uses TRBV15 with TRBJ2-1; 14 nucleotides line up with TRBD2. J was trimmed by 2 bases and V by 0 bases; bases with no gene match: 6. There are 19 residues in the CDR3. The germline V gene encodes CDR1 LNHNV and CDR2 YYDKDF (reference sequence). The CDR3 sequence is CATSRDPGTSGSPYNEQFF. Written as DNA, the CDR3 is TGTGCCACCAGCAGAGATCCCGGGACTAGCGGGAGTCCCTACAATGAGCAGTTCTTC.

This clonotype was counted many times. This chain connects TRBV27 to TRBJ1-6, with 8 nucleotides matching TRBD1. The CDR3 spans 16 residues. CDR1 and CDR2 (germline): MNHEY, SMNVEV (reference sequence). With V trimmed by 2 bases and J by 6 bases, 6 bases remained unmatched. CDR3 loop: CASSLVWTGTNSPLHF. DNA for the CDR3: TGTGCCAGCAGTTTAGTGTGGACAGGGACTAATTCACCCCTCCACTTT.

A few counts support this clonotype. The chain is built from TRBV18 and TRBJ1-2; tentative D call: TRBD1 (5 bases). The V gene lost 1 base and the J gene lost 0 bases, with 9 bases spanning the gap. CDR1 is KGHSH, CDR2 LQKENI, per germline. CDR3 length equals 15 residues. CDR3 amino acids: CASSPRGRTNYGYTF. Written as DNA, the CDR3 is TGTGCCAGCTCACCACGGGGCCGGACTAACTATGGCTACACCTTC.

The chain combines TRBV9 with TRBJ2-1, with 8 bases matching TRBD2. V was pared by 4 bases and J by 9 bases, with 12 bases of the junction left unmatched. The CDR3 is made up of 15 amino acids. Looked up from germline, CDR1 is SGDLS and CDR2 is YYNGEE. This CDR3 is CASSPSGTSKLEQFF. CDR3 DNA: TGTGCCAGCAGCCCCAGCGGGACTAGTAAACTTGAGCAGTTCTTC.

This clonotype has a count of ten or more. The chain employs TRBV28 and TRBJ2-2; the match to TRBD2 covers 13 bases. The ends lost 8 bases at V and 5 bases at J; junction bases unmatched: 11. In germline, CDR1 is MDHEN, CDR2 SYDVKM. The CDR3 loop spans 17 amino acids. CDR3 sequence: CASWAGLAGEKTGELFF. The CDR3 bases are TGTGCCAGCTGGGCTGGACTAGCGGGAGAAAAAACCGGGGAGCTGTTTTTT.

In its sample, this clonotype was seen many times. The rearrangement uses TRBV11-2 and TRBJ2-5, with D hard to call. V was cut by 6 bases and J by 7 bases, with 15 bases left in between. CDR3 length: 13 residues. Germline V lookup: CDR1 SGHAT, CDR2 FQNNGV. The CDR3 bases are TGTGCCAGCAGTTCCACTCAACCGGGGACCCAGTACTTC. Translation gives CASSSTQPGTQYF.

This clonotype was recorded a few times. This chain uses TRBV11-2 with TRBJ2-2; 9 nucleotides match TRBD2. Per germline, CDR1 SGHAT and CDR2 FQNNGV. This CDR3 has 15 residues. V lost 5 bases and J lost 4; bases outside the gene matches: 5. Here the CDR3 DNA reads TGTGCCAGCAGCCTAGCGGGATTGGGCACCGGGGAGCTGTTTTTT. It codes for CASSLAGLGTGELFF.

Regarding this clonotype: This could be a read error, since a much larger clone is one nucleotide away. This chain uses TRBV28 with TRBJ2-2; no reliable D call. Germline CDR1 MDHEN, CDR2 SYDVKM. V gave up 3 bases and J gave up 1 base, with 6 bases separating them. This CDR3 has 14 residues. CDR3 coding DNA: TGTGCCAGCAGTTTTGCCAGGAACACCGGGGAGCTGTTTTTT. The encoded protein is CASSFARNTGELFF.

This clonotype was seen ten or more times. The V call is TRBV29-1, the J call TRBJ2-3, with D possibly matching TRBD1 (5 bases). The germline V and J ends were trimmed by 0 bases and 5 bases, with 15 bases remaining between them. The CDR3 contains 15 residues. Germline V CDR1 and CDR2: SQVTM, ANQGSEA. The CDR3 is CSVEDWAGRGDTQYF. The CDR3 region has the DNA TGCAGCGTTGAAGATTGGGCAGGGCGAGGAGATACGCAGTATTTT.

This clonotype was seen a handful of times. The V and J genes are TRBV12-3 or TRBV12-4 and TRBJ1-3, with a possible D match to TRBD1 (5 bases). The CDR3 covers 16 residues. The V end lost 6 bases, the J end lost 0 bases, and 15 bases lay between the germline ends. The CDR3 protein is CASRALTGPSGNTIYF. In DNA form, the CDR3 reads TGTGCCAGCAGGGCCCTCACAGGACCCTCTGGAAACACCATATATTTT.

This clonotype occurred many times. This chain uses TRBV28 with TRBJ2-2; no firm D call. Deletions cut 6 bases from V and 7 bases from J, with 12 bases between. The length of the CDR3 is 13 residues. Germline assignment: CDR1 MDHEN and CDR2 SYDVKM. The CDR3 loop is CASRPGRIGELFF. Here the CDR3 DNA reads TGTGCCAGCAGGCCCGGCCGGATCGGGGAGCTGTTTTTT. Full variable domain (outside the CDR3, taken from reference TRBV28 and TRBJ2-2): DVKVTQSSRYLVKRTGEKVFLECVQDMDHENMFWYRQDPGLGLRLIYFSYDVKMKEKGDIPEGYSVSREKKERFSLILESASTNQTSMYLCASRPGRIGELFFGEGSRLTVL.

This clonotype was seen more than once but under ten times. The V gene is TRBV28, the J gene TRBJ2-4; no reliable D call. The V end was cut by 2 bases, the J end by 0 bases, with 14 bases between. The CDR3 covers 17 residues. Germline CDR1 is MDHEN and CDR2 is SYDVKM. CDR3 coding DNA: TGTGCCAGCAGTTTAGGTGGTGGGCCTCTAGCCAAAAACATTCAGTACTTC. Translating it yields CASSLGGGPLAKNIQYF.

The J gene is TRBJ2-2, the V gene TRBV15; no firm D call. Germline values: CDR1 LNHNV, CDR2 YYDKDF (reference sequence). V was cut by 5 bases and J by 5 bases, with 9 bases left in between. The CDR3 covers 13 residues. Here the CDR3 reads CATSAIWTGELFF. In nucleotides, the CDR3 is TGTGCCACCAGCGCTATCTGGACCGGGGAGCTGTTTTTT.

This clonotype was detected many times. V and J are TRBV28 and TRBJ2-1; 7 bases line up with TRBD1. The CDR3 spans 15 residues. CDR1 MDHEN and CDR2 SYDVKM come from the germline V gene. V trimming: 4 bases; J trimming: 6 bases; junction bases outside the gene matches: 9. Here the CDR3 reads CASSWTTGYRNEQFF. CDR3 nucleotides: TGTGCCAGCAGTTGGACGACAGGGTATCGCAATGAGCAGTTCTTC.

This clonotype was detected many times. This chain uses TRBV7-3 with TRBJ2-5; D is perhaps TRBD1 (6 bases). V lost 2 bases, J lost 4 bases, and 14 bases lay in between. The germline gives CDR1 SGHTA, CDR2 FQGTGA. This CDR3 contains 15 residues. The CDR3 coding sequence is TGTGCCAGCAGCTTAGGGAACAGGGTGGGAGAGACCCAGTACTTC. This translates into CASSLGNRVGETQYF. Full variable domain (missing parts from reference TRBV7-3 and TRBJ2-5): GAGVSQTPSNKVTEKGKYVELRCDPISGHTALYWYRQSLGQGPEFLIYFQGTGAADDSGLPNDRFFAVRPEGSVSTLKIQRTERGDSAVYLCASSLGNRVGETQYFGPGTRLLVL.

This clonotype was recorded at least ten times. This chain uses TRBV7-2 with TRBJ2-7; the D gene is possibly TRBD2 (5 bases). V was pared by 5 bases and J by 3 bases, with 20 bases between. The CDR3 runs to 16 residues. CDR1 SGHTA and CDR2 FQGNSA come from the germline V gene. The CDR3 region has the DNA TGTGCCAGCAGCCGGGCCTCCCTTCCGGGGTACTACGAGCAGTACTTC. Amino acid sequence: CASSRASLPGYYEQYF.

In its sample, this clonotype was seen many times. The gene calls are TRBV6-1 and TRBJ2-7; perhaps D is TRBD1 or TRBD2 (5 bases each). Trimming took 2 bases from V and 1 from J, leaving 12 bases between them. CDR3 size: 15 residues. CDR1 MNHNS and CDR2 SASEGT come from the germline V gene. The CDR3, as DNA: TGTGCCAGCAGTGAACGAGGGGAGAGGTCCTACGAGCAGTACTTC. Translated, it gives CASSERGERSYEQYF.

This chain's CDR3 is CASSQVRGADYGYTF. Here the CDR3 DNA reads TGCGCCAGCAGCCAAGTCAGGGGCGCTGACTATGGCTACACCTTC. The rearrangement uses TRBV4-1 and TRBJ1-2, with D perhaps TRBD1 (6 bases). Germline V gene sequence: CDR1 MGHRA, CDR2 YSYEKL. V dropped 1 base and J dropped 3 bases, with 12 bases sitting between them. The length of the CDR3 is 15 residues.

There are many counts of this clonotype. This chain links TRBV6-6 with TRBJ2-7, with a tentative D call TRBD1 (6 bases). Germline assignment: CDR1 MNHNY and CDR2 SVGAGI (reference sequence). V was trimmed by 5 bases and J by 3 bases, leaving 14 bases between them. CDR3 length: 14 residues. The CDR3 sequence: CASSTKQGSYEQYF. The CDR3 DNA reads TGTGCCAGCAGTACGAAACAGGGAAGCTACGAGCAGTACTTC.

This chain joins TRBV20-1 and TRBJ2-1; the match to TRBD2 covers 10 bases. This CDR3 has 15 amino acids. Germline assignment: CDR1 DFQATT and CDR2 SNEGSKA (reference sequence). The junction had 13 bases not matched to a gene; V was cut back by 7 bases and J by 7 bases. CDR3 loop: CSVKPAGGPGNEQFF. The CDR3 DNA sequence: TGCAGTGTTAAGCCAGCGGGGGGGCCGGGTAATGAGCAGTTCTTC.

The J gene is TRBJ1-1, the V gene TRBV18; no clear D. This CDR3 comprises 15 residues. Germline assignment: CDR1 KGHSH and CDR2 LQKENI. Trimming took 6 bases from V and 0 from J, leaving 14 bases between them. For the CDR3, the DNA is TGTGCCAGCTCGCGTGATAGCAGAATGAACACTGAAGCTTTCTTT. Translated, it gives CASSRDSRMNTEAFF.

This clonotype has ten or more counts. V is TRBV14 and J is TRBJ1-2, with D possibly TRBD1 on 5 matching bases. The CDR3 has 15 residues. Germline CDR1 reads SGHDN; CDR2 reads FVKESK. V was shortened by 1 base and J by 3 bases, with 12 bases between the two germline ends. The CDR3 protein is CASSQVGTEDYGYTF. CDR3 DNA sequence: TGTGCCAGCAGCCAAGTTGGGACGGAGGACTATGGCTACACCTTC.

Of note for this clonotype: A single base separates this from a much larger clone, so it may be a read error. This chain links TRBV20-1 with TRBJ1-1; perhaps TRBD1 as D (5 bases). The CDR3 is 12 amino acids. The ends were cut back, 6 bases at V and 6 bases at J, with 14 bases in the middle. Germline CDR1 is DFQATT and CDR2 is SNEGSKA (reference sequence). CDR3 sequence: CSARGEDAEAFF. DNA of the CDR3: TGCAGTGCACGGGGCGAGGACGCTGAAGCTTTCTTT.

The sample holds many counts of this clonotype. The chain employs TRBV12-3 or TRBV12-4 and TRBJ1-1; a weak D match, TRBD1 (6 bases). The CDR3 has 15 residues. The germline V and J ends were trimmed by 2 bases and 0 bases, with 10 bases remaining between them. The CDR3 nucleotides are TGTGCCAGCAGTTTACAGGGGCAGTTGAACACTGAAGCTTTCTTT. It is translated as CASSLQGQLNTEAFF.

This clonotype was counted between two and nine times. The chain carries TRBV9 and TRBJ1-6, with 12 bases aligning to TRBD1. The CDR3 is 16 amino acids. The germline gives CDR1 SGDLS, CDR2 YYNGEE. The V and J ends lost 4 bases and 6 bases, in that order; junction bases with no gene match: 5. The CDR3 protein is CASSKGQGAGNSPLHF. DNA for the CDR3: TGTGCCAGCAGCAAGGGACAGGGGGCTGGTAATTCACCCCTCCACTTT.

This clonotype was seen a few times. This chain joins TRBV9 and TRBJ1-3; D unclear. Between the trimmed V and J ends, which lost 0 bases and 3 bases, there was a span of 7 bases. The CDR3 spans 14 residues. Germline V gene lookup returns CDR1 SGDLS and CDR2 YYNGEE. CDR3 sequence reads: CASSVGAVGNTIYF. CDR3 coding DNA: TGTGCCAGCAGCGTAGGGGCAGTTGGAAACACCATATATTTT.

This clonotype was observed many times. The V gene is TRBV7-8, the J gene TRBJ1-1; D is perhaps TRBD1 (5 bases). Germline CDR1 SGHVS, CDR2 FQNEAQ. V dropped 1 base and J dropped 7 bases, with 10 bases sitting between them. This CDR3 spans 13 amino acids. This CDR3 is CASSLGAGSEAFF. The CDR3 DNA sequence: TGTGCCAGCAGCTTAGGGGCAGGGAGTGAAGCTTTCTTT. Drawing the rest from reference TRBV7-8 and TRBJ1-1, the complete variable domain is GAGVSQSPRYKVAKRGQDVALRCDPISGHVSLFWYQQALGQGPEFLTYFQNEAQLDKSGLPSDRFFAERPEGSVSTLKIQRTQQEDSAVYLCASSLGAGSEAFFGQGTRLTVV.

This clonotype showed up many times. V gene TRBV6-1 combines with J gene TRBJ2-6; maybe TRBD1 (6 bases). Trimming removed 5 bases from V and 1 base from J, with 12 bases in between. Germline values: CDR1 MNHNS, CDR2 SASEGT. There are 16 residues in the CDR3. The CDR3 DNA is TGTGCCAGCAGTCACAACAGGGATTCTGGGGCCAACGTCCTGACTTTC. It is translated as CASSHNRDSGANVLTF.

In this sample, this clonotype turned up a few times. The V gene is TRBV27, the J gene TRBJ1-5, with a possible D match to TRBD1 (6 bases). This CDR3 is 16 amino acids long. V shed 5 bases and J shed 2 bases, with 16 bases lying between them. CDR1 is MNHEY and CDR2 is SMNVEV in the germline V gene (reference sequence). CDR3 residues: CASSPRTAGGNQPQHF. As DNA, the CDR3 is TGTGCCAGCAGTCCCCGGACAGCCGGAGGCAATCAGCCCCAGCATTTT.